This record looks at one TCR beta chain sequence and its context. Its antigen is still unknown. In the PCR, 60 Vbeta and 13 Jbeta primers were used. Generated by immunoSEQ multiplex PCR, the TCRdb table keeps only in-frame clones and is missing some. The top ten clones hold 0.7% to 1% of a sample with fewer than 200,000 clones, around 88% of them seen once. This specimen comes from a study of cytomegalovirus exposure and HLA in healthy donors. Overall study findings and caveats: The study designated some 180 TCR beta chains cytomegalovirus-associated.

The germline V gene encodes CDR1 SGHKS and CDR2 YYEKEE (reference sequence). This CDR3 is built from 16 residues. V dropped 8 bases and J dropped 7; count of bases not matched to a gene: 13. The sequencing sample was made of PBMCs. This TCR derives from a woman between 25 and 40 years old in good health and CMV-seronegative. The chain has TRBV5-5 and TRBJ2-1; 12 nucleotides align to TRBD1. This CDR3 is CASGNPGQGAPNEQFF. CDR3 DNA: TGTGCCAGTGGAAATCCGGGACAGGGGGCGCCTAATGAGCAGTTCTTC.